Below are 20 T cell receptor beta chains sequenced from a single sample in a study of blood T cell repertoires in COVID-19. The method was immunoSEQ multiplex PCR; TCRdb's version includes in-frame clones alone and lacks a portion of them. Among approximately 400,000 clones listed, roughly 90% were seen once. Sequenced sample: PBMCs or T cells enriched from blood (not recorded which). These receptor sequences come from a woman aged 40 to 50 who had been exposed to COVID-19.

CDR3 DNA: TGTGCCACCAGCGGACAGTATAGCAATCAGCCCCAGCATTTT. As protein: CATSGQYSNQPQHF. The gene calls are TRBV15 and TRBJ1-5; tentatively, D is TRBD1 (6 bases). Germline CDR1 reads LNHNV; CDR2 reads YYDKDF (reference sequence). V was trimmed by 5 bases and J by 0 bases, leaving 8 bases between them. The CDR3 runs to 14 residues.

This clone came up once. The rearrangement uses TRBV19 and TRBJ1-2; tentatively, D is TRBD1 (5 bases). The germline V gene has CDR1 LNHDA and CDR2 SQIVND (reference sequence). This CDR3 has 13 residues. Trimming took 2 bases from V and 8 from J, leaving 12 bases between them. The CDR3 DNA follows: TGTGCCAGTAGTATATCCAGGGAGGGCGGCTACACCTTC. It translates to CASSISREGGYTF. Full variable domain (remainder filled in from reference TRBV19 and TRBJ1-2): DGGITQSPKYLFRKEGQNVTLSCEQNLNHDAMYWYRQDPGQGLRLIYYSQIVNDFQKGDIAEGYSVSREKKESFPLTVTSAQKNPTAFYLCASSISREGGYTFGSGTRLTVV.

The chain joins TRBV29-1 to TRBJ2-7; 11 bases map to TRBD1. There are 14 residues in the CDR3. The V gene's germline CDR1 is SQVTM and CDR2 ANQGSEA. V lost 4 bases and J lost 3; bases outside the gene matches: 5. In nucleotides, the CDR3 is TGCAGCGTTGCCCCGGGACAGGGGGACTACGAGCAGTACTTC. This encodes CSVAPGQGDYEQYF.

V is TRBV7-2 and J is TRBJ1-4, with D unresolved. This CDR3 is built from 14 residues. The V and J ends lost 3 bases and 6 bases respectively, with 11 bases between them. Germline CDR1 and CDR2: SGHTA and FQGNSA. The CDR3 region has the DNA TGTGCCAGCAGCTTCGGGCAGCGGTATGAAAAACTGTTTTTT. Amino acid sequence: CASSFGQRYEKLFF.

The chain carries TRBV11-3 and TRBJ2-3; D gene uncertain. The CDR3 is 13 amino acids. Germline V gives CDR1 SGHNT, CDR2 YENEEA. Trimming left V 5 bases short and J 3 bases short, with 9 bases between. The CDR3 protein is CASSPTFTDTQYF. In nucleotides, the CDR3 is TGTGCCAGCAGCCCGACTTTTACAGATACGCAGTATTTT.

The count of this clone is one. V usage is TRBV10-3 and J usage is TRBJ2-7; 8 bases are a match to TRBD2. The trim removed 10 bases at V and 0 bases at J, leaving 8 bases unmatched. CDR1 ENHRY and CDR2 SYGVKD come from the germline V gene. CDR3 length: 14 residues. In DNA, the CDR3 is TGTGCCACAACGCGGGGGGCTGGCTCCTACGAGCAGTACTTC. Translating it yields CATTRGAGSYEQYF.

This rearrangement joins TRBV5-4 to TRBJ1-1; tentative D call: TRBD1 (5 bases). Germline V gene data show CDR1 as SGHNT and CDR2 as YYREEE (reference sequence). Trimming shortened V by 0 bases and J by 0 bases, and 9 bases separated the two germline ends. The CDR3 length is 15 residues. The CDR3 DNA reads as TGTGCCAGCAGCTTGGAGGGGCGCATGAACACTGAAGCTTTCTTT. It yields the protein CASSLEGRMNTEAFF.

This chain joins TRBV5-1 and TRBJ2-7; 8 positions match TRBD2. The V segment lost 0 bases and the J segment 0 bases; nucleotides outside the gene matches: 5. Germline lookup yields CDR1 SGHRS and CDR2 YFSETQ. The CDR3 has 16 residues. The CDR3 reads CASSLVSGSSSYEQYF. The CDR3 nucleotides read TGCGCCAGCAGCTTGGTAAGCGGGAGCAGCTCCTACGAGCAGTACTTC.

The chain joins TRBV30 to TRBJ1-6; no reliable D call. V lost 0 bases to trimming and J lost 7 bases, with 7 bases between them. This CDR3 spans 13 amino acids. Germline lookup yields CDR1 GTSNPN and CDR2 SVGIG (reference sequence). In nucleotides, the CDR3 is TGTGCCTGGAGTGTCGTCGGGAATTCACCCCTCCACTTT. It specifies CAWSVVGNSPLHF.

The chain couples TRBV15 to TRBJ2-1; possibly TRBD1 for D (5 bases). The CDR3 extends over 16 amino acids. The germline V and J ends were trimmed by 0 bases and 3 bases, with 12 bases remaining between them. Germline V CDR1 and CDR2: LNHNV, YYDKDF (reference sequence). Here the CDR3 reads CATSRDQGIIYNEQFF. CDR3 bases: TGTGCCACCAGCAGAGATCAGGGAATAATCTACAATGAGCAGTTCTTC.

The DNA of the CDR3 is TGCGCCAGCAGCCTACAAAATCTAGCGGGAGGACGCACAGATACGCAGTATTTT. As protein: CASSLQNLAGGRTDTQYF. V gene TRBV4-3 combines with J gene TRBJ2-3; TRBD2 matches 11 bases. Germline CDR1 reads LGHNA; CDR2 reads YSLEER. Germline trimming cut 4 bases from V and 1 base from J; bases unmatched to any gene: 10. The CDR3 spans 18 residues.

The genes are TRBV6-1 and TRBJ2-7, with D tentatively TRBD2 (6 bases). V lost 3 bases, J lost 9 bases, and 21 bases lay in between. The germline gives CDR1 MNHNS, CDR2 SASEGT. The CDR3 is 15 residues long. CDR3 protein: CASSDPGLPQDVQYF. The CDR3 DNA is TGTGCCAGCAGTGATCCGGGACTCCCGCAGGACGTGCAGTACTTC.

This chain connects TRBV24-1 to TRBJ1-3, with 7 bases fitting TRBD1. V dropped 3 bases and J dropped 4; count of bases not matched to a gene: 2. The CDR3 spans 14 residues. Germline V lookup: CDR1 KGHDR, CDR2 SFDVKD. The CDR3 loop reads CATSDPGGGNTIYF. CDR3 nucleotides: TGTGCCACCAGTGATCCAGGGGGAGGAAACACCATATATTTT.

This clone showed up just a few times. The V gene is TRBV5-5, the J gene TRBJ2-3; D is possibly TRBD1 (5 bases). The germline V gene encodes CDR1 SGHKS and CDR2 YYEKEE (reference sequence). Trimming left V 1 base short and J 9 bases short, with 9 bases between. The CDR3 length is 12 residues. The CDR3 is CASSLSAGTQYF. DNA for the CDR3: TGTGCCAGCAGCTTGTCGGCAGGGACGCAGTATTTT.

V gene TRBV2 combines with J gene TRBJ2-1; TRBD1 aligns across 8 bases. This CDR3 has 13 residues. CDR1 and CDR2 (germline): SNHLY, FYNNEI. J was trimmed by 7 bases and V by 7 bases; bases with no gene match: 6. In nucleotides, the CDR3 is TGTGCCAGCACAGGACAGGGTAATAATGAGCAGTTCTTC. It yields the protein CASTGQGNNEQFF.

The chain combines TRBV7-9 with TRBJ1-5, with D possibly being TRBD1 (6 bases). With 3 bases removed from V and 0 bases from J, the gap between germline ends came to 9 bases. The length of the CDR3 is 15 residues. The germline CDR1 and CDR2 sequences are SEHNR and FQNEAQ (reference sequence). DNA of the CDR3: TGTGCCAGCAGCTTTGCGGGGGCTAGCAATCAGCCCCAGCATTTT. Its translation is CASSFAGASNQPQHF.

The rearrangement uses TRBV29-1 and TRBJ2-1, with 11 bases identical to TRBD1. V gave up 6 bases and J gave up 6 bases; unmatched junction bases: 4. CDR3 length equals 13 residues. Germline V lookup: CDR1 SQVTM, CDR2 ANQGSEA. The CDR3, as DNA: TGCAGCGTCGGACAGGGGGCGCGCAATGAGCAGTTCTTC. Translating it yields CSVGQGARNEQFF.

The rearrangement joins TRBV10-3 to TRBJ2-7, with D possibly TRBD1 on 5 matching bases. V dropped 4 bases and J dropped 7 bases, with 17 bases sitting between them. CDR3 length: 14 amino acids. Germline lookup yields CDR1 ENHRY and CDR2 SYGVKD. The CDR3 DNA sequence: TGTGCCATCAGTGGTGGGGCGGCGCCGCGGGAGCAGTACTTC. It translates to CAISGGAAPREQYF.

V and J are TRBV6-5 and TRBJ1-6, with 8 bases matching TRBD1. Germline V gene sequence: CDR1 MNHEY, CDR2 SVGAGI. CDR3 length equals 14 residues. V was pared by 5 bases and J by 14 bases, with 11 bases of the junction left unmatched. CDR3 bases: TGTGCCAGCAGTCAACCCCAGGGGGCTAGGGCCCTCCACTTT. This translates into CASSQPQGARALHF.

The gene calls are TRBV14 and TRBJ2-2, with TRBD1 matching over 11 bases. V lost 4 bases and J lost 4; bases outside the gene matches: 5. The length of the CDR3 is 16 residues. In germline, CDR1 is SGHDN, CDR2 FVKESK. DNA for the CDR3: TGTGCCAGCAGCCGGCGGGGGACAGGGGGCACCGGGGAGCTGTTTTTT. It specifies CASSRRGTGGTGELFF.